This is a list of T cell receptor beta chains from one sample in a study of blood T cell repertoires in COVID-19. Repertoires were generated with immunoSEQ multiplex PCR, while TCRdb's copy carries only in-frame clones and drops some. The data hold about 480,000 clones, with around 88% observed a single time. The sample taken for sequencing was peripheral blood. These receptors were obtained from a woman aged 45-59 years with COVID-19, enrolled during active disease. Each CDR3 is given with its conserved first and last residue. The D gene is left open where the match is weak. Not every row has a clone size; where given, it reads once, few, many or a size class.

v_gene	d_gene	j_gene	abundance	CDR3nt	CDR3aa
TRBV30	.	TRBJ1-2	.	TGTGCCTGCGTCCGAACAGTCCGGGAGGCTGGCTACACCTTC	CACVRTVREAGYTF
TRBV18	.	TRBJ1-1	few	TGTGCCAGCTCACCTCGGGGTGGTGAGGCTGAAGCTTTCTTT	CASSPRGGEAEAFF
TRBV6-1	TRBD1	TRBJ1-2	.	TGTGCCAGCAGTGAAGCCGGGGACAGTGGAACCTTC	CASSEAGDSGTF
TRBV13	TRBD2	TRBJ2-3	.	TGTGCCAGCAGCTTAGGGCGCCCTAGCGGTCAGAGGGATACGCAGTATTTT	CASSLGRPSGQRDTQYF
TRBV4-1	.	TRBJ2-1	.	TGCGCCAGCAGCCAAGATGGCAGGAGGGAGTTCTTC	CASSQDGRREFF
TRBV7-9	.	TRBJ2-7	.	TGTGCCAGCAGCTTAGGGACTGATGGTCTCTCCTACGAGCAGTACTTC	CASSLGTDGLSYEQYF
TRBV24-1	TRBD1	TRBJ1-1	.	TGTGCCACTAGAGACAGGGTGAACACTGAAGCTTTCTTT	CATRDRVNTEAFF
TRBV14	.	TRBJ1-1	.	TGTGCCAGCAGCCAAATCAGGGTTCTCGAAGGGACTGAAGCTTTCTTT	CASSQIRVLEGTEAFF
TRBV9	TRBD1	TRBJ1-2	.	TGTGCCAGCAGCGACAGGGGTAACTATGGCTACACCTTC	CASSDRGNYGYTF
TRBV30	.	TRBJ2-2	.	TGTGCCTGGAGCCTAAGAAACACCGGGGAGCTGTTTTTT	CAWSLRNTGELFF
TRBV11-2	TRBD1	TRBJ1-4	.	TGTGCCAGCAGCCAGGGGGGTTCTAATGAAAAACTGTTTTTT	CASSQGGSNEKLFF
TRBV30	.	TRBJ1-4	.	TGTGCCTGGAGTGTATCGGGGGGCGATGAAAAACTGTTTTTT	CAWSVSGGDEKLFF
TRBV9	.	TRBJ2-1	.	TGTGCCAGCAGCGTAGACGGGCAGGGGTACAATGAGCAGTTCTTC	CASSVDGQGYNEQFF
TRBV14	.	TRBJ1-5	.	TGTGCCAGCAGCCCACACGAGGGGAGGAATCAGCCCCAGCATTTT	CASSPHEGRNQPQHF
TRBV19	.	TRBJ1-4	.	TGTGCCAGTAGTACCGACAGGGAAAAACTGTTTTTT	CASSTDREKLFF
TRBV6-5	TRBD2	TRBJ2-1	.	TGTGCCAGCAGCGGGACTAGCGGGGGGCGGGAGCAGTTCTTC	CASSGTSGGREQFF
TRBV6-6	.	TRBJ1-1	.	TGTGCCAGCAGTTCCAGGACTCCTGAAGCTTTCTTT	CASSSRTPEAFF
TRBV29-1	TRBD2	TRBJ2-1	.	TGCAGCGGGGGGTCAGCGGGGCATGAGCAGTTCTTC	CSGGSAGHEQFF
TRBV2	TRBD2	TRBJ2-5	.	TGTGCCAGCAGTGGGCCTACTAGCGGGGGGACGAGGGAGACCCAGTACTTC	CASSGPTSGGTRETQYF
TRBV28	.	TRBJ1-5	.	TGTGCCAGCAGTTTTGGGGGCTCGAGCAATCAGCCCCAGCATTTT	CASSFGGSSNQPQHF
TRBV5-6	TRBD1	TRBJ1-4	.	TGTGCCAGCAGCCGGTCCGGGACAGGTTTCTTGTACCGTGAAAAACTGTTTTTT	CASSRSGTGFLYREKLFF
TRBV12-5	.	TRBJ2-3	.	TGTGCTAGTTCTGGAGGAGGGGGCACAGATACGCAGTATTTT	CASSGGGGTDTQYF
TRBV5-1	.	TRBJ1-2	.	TGCGCCAGCAGCTTGATCGGGAACTATGGCTACACCTTC	CASSLIGNYGYTF
TRBV5-8	.	TRBJ1-5	few	TGTGCCAGCAGCTTTAGGGGTAATCAGCCCCAGCATTTT	CASSFRGNQPQHF
TRBV19	TRBD1	TRBJ2-7	.	TGTGCCACCGGGACAGAGCGTTACGAGCAGTACTTC	CATGTERYEQYF
TRBV2	.	TRBJ2-3	.	TGTGCCAGCAGTGAAGGTAGCGACACAGATACGCAGTATTTT	CASSEGSDTDTQYF
TRBV29-1	.	TRBJ1-1	.	TGCAGCGTTGATCTATTTGAAGCTTTCTTT	CSVDLFEAFF
TRBV5-1	.	TRBJ1-1	.	TGCGCCAGCAGCGAATGGGGAGGGCGGGGGGCTGAAGCTTTCTTT	CASSEWGGRGAEAFF
TRBV5-1	TRBD1	TRBJ2-2	.	TGCGCCAGCAGCTTCAGAGACAGGGATAACACCGGGGAGCTGTTTTTT	CASSFRDRDNTGELFF
TRBV5-4	.	TRBJ1-1	.	TGTGCCAGCAGCGTGGGGGGAGGGTGGCGGACTGAAGCTTTCTTT	CASSVGGGWRTEAFF
TRBV4-1	.	TRBJ2-7	.	TGCGCCAGCAGCCAAGGGGCCGTGCTCGGGAACTCCTACGAGCAGTACTTC	CASSQGAVLGNSYEQYF
TRBV28	.	TRBJ1-2	few	TGTGCCACCGGGAGGGGGGCGCGGTACTATGGCTACACCTTC	CATGRGARYYGYTF
TRBV11-3	TRBD1	TRBJ2-1	.	TGTGCCAGCAGCTGGCGGGACAGGGGGAATGAGCAGTTCTTC	CASSWRDRGNEQFF
TRBV20-1	.	TRBJ1-1	.	TGCAGTGCACAGGTGAACACTGAAGCTTTCTTT	CSAQVNTEAFF
TRBV5-1	.	TRBJ1-4	.	TGCGCCAGCAGCTTGTGGGAGGGAAGTGAAAAACTGTTTTTT	CASSLWEGSEKLFF
TRBV28	.	TRBJ1-2	.	TGTGCCAGCAGTTCCCCCAGGGGAAGAGGCTACACCTTC	CASSSPRGRGYTF
TRBV6-5	TRBD1	TRBJ2-2	.	TGTGCCAGCAAAAGGACAGGCAGCAACACCGGGGAGCTGTTTTTT	CASKRTGSNTGELFF
TRBV2	.	TRBJ2-3	.	TGTGCCGGGAACAGGGCCCCCACAGATACGCAGTATTTT	CAGNRAPTDTQYF
TRBV3-1/TRBV3-2	.	TRBJ1-4	once	TGTGCCAGCAGCCCCACAGGGCAGACTAATGAAAAACTGTTTTTT	CASSPTGQTNEKLFF
TRBV2	.	TRBJ1-5	.	TGTGCCAGCAGTGAAGGGGAGGGCCAGCCCCAGCATTTT	CASSEGEGQPQHF
TRBV7-2	.	TRBJ2-3	.	TGTGCCAGCAGCCCTTCCGGGACAAGGAATACGCAGTATTTT	CASSPSGTRNTQYF